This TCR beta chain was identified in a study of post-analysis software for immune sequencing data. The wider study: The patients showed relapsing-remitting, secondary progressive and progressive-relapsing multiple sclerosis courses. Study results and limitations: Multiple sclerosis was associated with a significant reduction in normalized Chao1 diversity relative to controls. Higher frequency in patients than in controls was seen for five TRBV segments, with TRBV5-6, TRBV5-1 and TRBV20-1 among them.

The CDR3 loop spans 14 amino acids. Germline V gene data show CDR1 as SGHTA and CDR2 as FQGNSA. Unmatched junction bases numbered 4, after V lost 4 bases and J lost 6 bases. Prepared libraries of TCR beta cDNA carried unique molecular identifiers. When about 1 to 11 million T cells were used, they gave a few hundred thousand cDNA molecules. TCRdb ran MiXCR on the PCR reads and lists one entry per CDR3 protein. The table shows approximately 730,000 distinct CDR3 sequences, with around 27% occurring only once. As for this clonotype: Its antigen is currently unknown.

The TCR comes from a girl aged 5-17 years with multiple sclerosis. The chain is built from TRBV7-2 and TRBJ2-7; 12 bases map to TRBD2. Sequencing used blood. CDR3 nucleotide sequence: TGTGCCAGCAGCTACTCTAGCGGGAGGGCCGAGCAGTACTTC. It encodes CASSYSSGRAEQYF.